The clone carrying this TCR beta chain was recorded many times. The antigen is undetermined. These data come from a study of cytomegalovirus exposure and HLA in healthy donors. Study findings and constraints: Most sequenced TCRs were rare (though some public TCRs occurred in many donors). Cytomegalovirus association was assigned to more than 150 TCR beta chains.

The CDR3 totals 14 residues. Germline V CDR1 and CDR2: MRHNA, SNTAGT. Trimming pared 2 bases from V and 2 bases from J, leaving 8 bases between. Sequencing was performed with immunoSEQ multiplex PCR; in TCRdb, only in-frame clones are kept and a portion is missing. The data contain some 200,000 clones, about 80% of them seen just once; the ten biggest clones take up 2.8%. This clonotype was obtained from a woman under 30 in good health and CMV-seropositive. The V and J genes are TRBV6-4 and TRBJ2-3; D possibly corresponds to TRBD2 (7 bases). Sequencing was done on a sample of PBMCs. The CDR3 DNA reads TGTGCCAGCAGTGACGGGGGGGCCACAGATACGCAGTATTTT. Amino acids: CASSDGGATDTQYF.